This entry lists 12 T cell receptor beta chains sequenced from one sample in a study of shared clonotypes between healthy human individuals. The protocol was immunoSEQ multiplex PCR, while the TCRdb copy is restricted to in-frame clones and leaves out a portion. The sample has about 2.5 million clones; 85% to 95% are singletons. The sequenced sample consisted of naive CD4+ T cells from PBMCs. The subset here: CD45RA+ positively selected. The receptor source for this set is a man between 18 and 35 years old in good health. Some clones in this sample may be carry-over from other donors' samples.

The chain links TRBV7-8 to TRBJ2-7, with 7 bases lining up with TRBD1. Germline CDR1 and CDR2: SGHVS and FQNEAQ. The CDR3 spans 14 residues. V shed 5 bases, J shed 3 bases, and the junction held 7 bases outside the gene matches. This CDR3 reads CASSTQTGYYEQYF. DNA for the CDR3: TGTGCCAGCAGCACCCAGACAGGGTACTACGAGCAGTACTTC.

The genes are TRBV19 and TRBJ1-2; D is possibly TRBD1 (5 bases). The CDR3 runs 13 residues. V was shortened by 3 bases and J by 4 bases, with 9 bases between the two germline ends. Germline V CDR1 and CDR2: LNHDA, SQIVND (reference sequence). The CDR3 is CASSMRGVYGYTF. The CDR3 nucleotides read TGTGCCAGTAGTATGAGAGGGGTCTATGGCTACACCTTC.

The V and J genes are TRBV6-5 and TRBJ2-4; D perhaps matches TRBD1 (6 bases). Germline V gene sequence: CDR1 MNHEY, CDR2 SVGAGI. This CDR3 has 14 amino acids. Trimming pared 5 bases from V and 15 bases from J, leaving 23 bases between. DNA for the CDR3: TGTGCCAGCAGTCCGTCCCGGGACATCGGGTCGGGGTACTTC. Protein: CASSPSRDIGSGYF.

This clone was seen more than once but under ten times. Other DNA sequences in the sample encode the same CDR3. V is TRBV28 and J is TRBJ2-3; no clear D. The V gene's germline CDR1 is MDHEN and CDR2 SYDVKM. The CDR3 has 11 residues. The germline V and J ends were trimmed by 8 bases and 0 bases, with 3 bases remaining between them. This CDR3 reads CASRSTDTQYF. The CDR3 region has the DNA TGTGCCAGCCGGAGCACAGATACGCAGTATTTT.

The J gene is TRBJ2-7, the V gene TRBV30; unclear D gene. CDR1 is GTSNPN, CDR2 SVGIG, per germline (reference sequence). The CDR3 totals 11 residues. V was shortened by 1 base and J by 9 bases, with 10 bases between the two germline ends. CDR3 DNA: TGTGCCTGGAGTGGTCTCTTTGGGCAGTACTTC. Its protein is CAWSGLFGQYF.

The chain combines TRBV6-5 with TRBJ1-2; 7 nucleotides align to TRBD1. CDR3 length: 16 amino acids. Losses at the gene ends were 1 base for V and 6 bases for J; bases not matched to a gene: 11. From germline, CDR1 is MNHEY and CDR2 SVGAGI. The CDR3 DNA reads as TGTGCCAGCAGTTACTTGGCGAGACAGGGACCTCATGGCTACACCTTC. Its translation is CASSYLARQGPHGYTF.

The rearrangement joins TRBV5-1 to TRBJ2-3, with 10 bases matching TRBD2. V was clipped by 4 bases and J by 0 bases; unmatched bases: 5. In germline, CDR1 is SGHRS, CDR2 YFSETQ. The CDR3 is made up of 16 amino acids. CDR3 sequence reads: CASSPLAGLSTDTQYF. For the CDR3, the DNA is TGCGCCAGCAGCCCACTAGCGGGACTTAGCACAGATACGCAGTATTTT.

This clone is a singleton in its sample. The rearrangement uses TRBV7-8 and TRBJ2-7; maybe TRBD2 (5 bases). V was cut by 1 base and J by 2 bases, with 6 bases left in between. Germline V gives CDR1 SGHVS, CDR2 FQNEAQ. This CDR3 is built from 13 residues. CDR3 bases: TGTGCCAGCAGCTTAGTACTAGCCTACGAGCAGTACTTC. This encodes CASSLVLAYEQYF.

The chain couples TRBV5-4 to TRBJ2-7, with D possibly being TRBD1 (5 bases). The ends were cut back, 1 base at V and 7 bases at J, with 15 bases in the middle. This CDR3 region has 14 residues. Germline V gives CDR1 SGHNT, CDR2 YYREEE (reference sequence). CDR3 loop: CASSLIGVQGEQYF. The DNA for the CDR3 is TGTGCCAGCAGCTTGATAGGGGTCCAGGGTGAGCAGTACTTC. Combining the CDR3 with reference TRBV5-4 and TRBJ2-7 gives the whole variable domain ETGVTQSPTHLIKTRGQQVTLRCSSQSGHNTVSWYQQALGQGPQFIFQYYREEENGRGNFPPRFSGLQFPNYSSELNVNALELDDSALYLCASSLIGVQGEQYFGPGTRLTVT.

The chain is built from TRBV5-1 and TRBJ2-7, with D perhaps matching TRBD1 (7 bases). The CDR3 totals 15 residues. The V end lost 5 bases, the J end lost 2 bases, and 17 bases lay between the germline ends. The germline V gene encodes CDR1 SGHRS and CDR2 YFSETQ. CDR3 protein: CASRATGTFAYEQYF. DNA for the CDR3: TGCGCCAGCAGAGCGACAGGGACTTTCGCCTACGAGCAGTACTTC.

This chain connects TRBV19 to TRBJ2-7; 12 nucleotides agree with TRBD1. CDR3 size: 17 residues. Germline CDR1 and CDR2: LNHDA and SQIVND (reference sequence). Trimming took 7 bases from V and 3 from J; bases not matched to a gene: 13. CDR3 nucleotides: TGTGCCAGTACCCCGCGGACCGGGACAGGGGGCTACTACGAGCAGTACTTC. This codes for CASTPRTGTGGYYEQYF.

This rearrangement joins TRBV19 to TRBJ2-3, with 15 nucleotides matching TRBD2. CDR1 and CDR2 (germline): LNHDA, SQIVND (reference sequence). This CDR3 spans 16 amino acids. The V and J ends lost 6 bases and 4 bases, in that order; junction bases with no gene match: 5. In DNA form, the CDR3 reads TGTGCCAGTAGCCCGGGACTAGCGGGAGGTGCAGATACGCAGTATTTT. Amino acids: CASSPGLAGGADTQYF.